These 27 T cell receptor beta chains share one sample of origin, sequenced in a study of beta chain features in type 1 diabetes. These receptors' antigens are unknown. General observations from the study: Type 1 diabetes patients showed a moderate but significant shortening of TCRB CDR3s in all four CD4+ subsets.

The authors reverse transcribed all of the isolated RNA, so sequencing captured expressed TCRB transcripts. Assay: immunoSEQ multiplex PCR; the TCRdb copy retains only in-frame clones and omits some. Of around 150,000 clones listed, about 63% are singletons. Specimen: naive CD4+ T cells from blood. These receptors originate from a man younger than 40 with type 1 diabetes.

This clone was recorded only once. The chain is built from TRBV14 and TRBJ2-7; possible D gene TRBD1, 5 bases. Trimming stripped 4 bases from V and 9 bases from J, with 16 bases between. The V gene's germline CDR1 is SGHDN and CDR2 FVKESK. This CDR3 region has 13 residues. The CDR3 here is CASSLDRGTRQYF. In DNA, the CDR3 is TGTGCCAGCAGCCTCGACAGAGGTACGAGGCAGTACTTC.

The V call is TRBV29-1, the J call TRBJ1-2; tentatively, D is TRBD1 (5 bases). This CDR3 is built from 14 residues. Germline V gene lookup returns CDR1 SQVTM and CDR2 ANQGSEA. Between the trimmed V and J ends, which lost 4 bases and 3 bases, there was a span of 15 bases. DNA for the CDR3: TGCAGCGTTGGGGCGGGACTCGAAGACTATGGCTACACCTTC. Its protein is CSVGAGLEDYGYTF. Complete variable domain (other parts from reference TRBV29-1 and TRBJ1-2): SAVISQKPSRDICQRGTSLTIQCQVDSQVTMMFWYRQQPGQSLTLIATANQGSEATYESGFVIDKFPISRPNLTFSTLTVSNMSPEDSSIYLCSVGAGLEDYGYTFGSGTRLTVV.

The chain carries TRBV21-1 and TRBJ2-7; the D call of TRBD2 is as the table states it, not checked on the DNA. TRBV21-1 counts as a pseudogene. The CDR3 runs 14 residues. As DNA, the CDR3 is TGTGCCAGCAGCAATCTTGGAGGGCCCTACGAGCAGTACTTC. Protein product: CASSNLGGPYEQYF.

The chain is built from TRBV2 and TRBJ2-5, with TRBD1 identical over 11 bases. This CDR3 has 14 amino acids. The germline V gene has CDR1 SNHLY and CDR2 FYNNEI. The V segment lost 5 bases and the J segment 7 bases; nucleotides outside the gene matches: 6. This chain's CDR3 is CASSLDRGLGTQYF. DNA of the CDR3: TGTGCCAGCAGTCTGGACAGGGGGCTTGGGACCCAGTACTTC.

V usage is TRBV2 and J usage is TRBJ2-1; 9 bases fit TRBD1. The length of the CDR3 is 16 residues. Germline loops: CDR1 SNHLY, CDR2 FYNNEI. V dropped 5 bases and J dropped 6; count of bases not matched to a gene: 11. The CDR3 region is CASSSYLGQGFNEQFF. CDR3 nucleotides: TGTGCCAGCAGTTCCTACTTAGGACAGGGGTTCAATGAGCAGTTCTTC.

This chain's CDR3 is CAWNAGFNYGYTF. CDR3 nucleotide sequence: TGTGCCTGGAACGCCGGCTTTAACTATGGCTACACCTTC. The chain joins TRBV30 to TRBJ1-2; D gene uncertain. Trimming took off 4 bases at V and 1 base at J, with 10 bases between the two ends. Per the germline V gene, CDR1 is GTSNPN and CDR2 is SVGIG (reference sequence). The CDR3 spans 13 residues.

This chain links TRBV23-1 with TRBJ1-2, with D maybe TRBD1 (6 bases). TRBV23-1 is flagged as an ORF with uncertain function. This CDR3 contains 16 residues. The V end lost 2 bases, the J end lost 4 bases, and 17 bases lay between the germline ends. The CDR3 sequence is CASSQLNRVPSYGYTF. The CDR3 coding sequence is TGCGCCAGCAGTCAACTAAACAGGGTCCCTTCCTATGGCTACACCTTC.

In DNA form, the CDR3 reads TGCAGCGTTCAGAGTAGGGGGCGAGCTTCTGGGGCCAACGTCCTGACTTTC. It is translated as CSVQSRGRASGANVLTF. The J gene is TRBJ2-6, the V gene TRBV29-1; 7 positions agree with TRBD1. J lost 1 base, V lost 5 bases, and 11 bases had no gene match. CDR3 length equals 17 residues. Germline CDR1 SQVTM, CDR2 ANQGSEA.

A few counts support this clone. The chain couples TRBV9 to TRBJ2-5; no clear D gene. This CDR3 is built from 12 residues. V gave up 3 bases and J gave up 0 bases, with 3 bases separating them. CDR1 and CDR2 (germline): SGDLS, YYNGEE. CDR3 sequence (DNA): TGTGCCAGCAGCGCCAACCAAGAGACCCAGTACTTC. Residues: CASSANQETQYF.

Only a few counts were recorded for this clone. V is TRBV9 and J is TRBJ2-1, with D possibly TRBD2 on 5 matching bases. V shed 6 bases and J shed 4 bases, with 14 bases lying between them. Germline CDR1 reads SGDLS; CDR2 reads YYNGEE. The CDR3 loop spans 14 amino acids. In DNA, the CDR3 is TGTGCCAGCACCGGGAAGGAGCCTTACAATGAGCAGTTCTTC. Protein sequence: CASTGKEPYNEQFF.

The chain couples TRBV7-2 to TRBJ2-5, with TRBD2 matching over 9 bases. The CDR3 has 14 residues. Germline CDR1 is SGHTA and CDR2 is FQGNSA. The V and J ends lost 3 bases and 9 bases, in that order; junction bases with no gene match: 8. In DNA, the CDR3 is TGTGCCAGCAGCTTCCTGCGGGGGGGCTGGTCCCAGTACTTC. This encodes CASSFLRGGWSQYF.

V usage is TRBV30 and J usage is TRBJ2-5, with TRBD2 matching over 14 bases. The J call may be wrong; the DNA end is better matched by TRBJ2-7. The CDR3 has 18 amino acids. CDR1 and CDR2 from the germline V gene are GTSNPN and SVGIG (reference sequence). The CDR3 coding sequence is TGTGCCTGGAGTGTAACCCGGACTAGCGGGGGGCTCGGGCACGAGCAGTACTTC. Protein sequence: CAWSVTRTSGGLGHEQYF.

This chain connects TRBV9 to TRBJ2-7; D is possibly TRBD1 (5 bases). Looked up from germline, CDR1 is SGDLS and CDR2 is YYNGEE. The CDR3 consists of 14 residues. Trimming cost V 0 bases and J 4 bases, with 11 bases left between them. CDR3: CASSVGRVHYEQYF. The CDR3 coding sequence is TGTGCCAGCAGCGTAGGCAGGGTACATTACGAGCAGTACTTC. Using reference TRBV9 and TRBJ2-7 for the parts outside the CDR3, the full variable domain is DSGVTQTPKHLITATGQRVTLRCSPRSGDLSVYWYQQSLDQGLQFLIQYYNGEERAKGNILERFSAQQFPDLHSELNLSSLELGDSALYFCASSVGRVHYEQYFGPGTRLTVT.

This chain links TRBV30 with TRBJ2-1, with no clear D. The CDR3 runs to 14 residues. V was cut by 4 bases and J by 0 bases, with 10 bases left in between. CDR1 and CDR2 (germline): GTSNPN, SVGIG (reference sequence). The CDR3 reads CAWTLESSYNEQFF. The CDR3 DNA reads TGTGCCTGGACTCTTGAGAGCTCCTACAATGAGCAGTTCTTC.

The CDR3 DNA reads TGTGCCTGGACTCTAAGCAGGACAGGGGATTTGGGAGAAGCTTTCTTT. Translated: CAWTLSRTGDLGEAFF. The chain carries TRBV30 and TRBJ1-1; 9 bases match TRBD1. The CDR3 spans 16 residues. In germline, CDR1 is GTSNPN, CDR2 SVGIG (reference sequence). V dropped 4 bases and J dropped 8; count of bases not matched to a gene: 17.

A remark on this clone: The junction departs from germline at one end; a sequencing error may be responsible. The chain employs TRBV9 and TRBJ2-1; no reliable D call. Per germline, CDR1 SGDLS and CDR2 YYNGEE. The CDR3 covers 13 residues. The CDR3 DNA reads as TGTGCCAGCAGCGTAGTTTCCTCCAATGAGCAGTTCTTC. This gives the protein CASSVVSSNEQFF.

Comment on this clone: The sample contains more than one DNA sequence encoding this CDR3. V gene TRBV11-2 combines with J gene TRBJ2-7; D gene ambiguous. CDR1 is SGHAT and CDR2 is FQNNGV in the germline V gene. This CDR3 is 11 amino acids long. Deletions cut 1 base from V and 4 bases from J, with 2 bases between. CDR3 bases: TGTGCCAGCAGCTTAGCATACGAGCAGTACTTC. Translation: CASSLAYEQYF.

The chain is built from TRBV5-1 and TRBJ2-3, with TRBD1 matching over 8 bases. This CDR3 spans 15 amino acids. Trimming cost V 5 bases and J 5 bases; bases outside gene matches: 10. Germline V lookup: CDR1 SGHRS, CDR2 YFSETQ. Here the CDR3 DNA reads TGCGCCAGCAGGGATAGGACAGGGCTCGAAGATACGCAGTATTTT. Translating it yields CASRDRTGLEDTQYF. Drawing the rest from reference TRBV5-1 and TRBJ2-3, the complete variable domain is KAGVTQTPRYLIKTRGQQVTLSCSPISGHRSVSWYQQTPGQGLQFLFEYFSETQRNKGNFPGRFSGRQFSNSRSEMNVSTLELGDSALYLCASRDRTGLEDTQYFGPGTRLTVL.

The chain combines TRBV27 with TRBJ1-6; TRBD1 aligns across 7 bases. Germline trimming cut 3 bases from V and 13 bases from J; bases unmatched to any gene: 9. Germline V gives CDR1 MNHEY, CDR2 SMNVEV (reference sequence). The CDR3 consists of 14 residues. In DNA form, the CDR3 reads TGTGCCAGCAGTTTTCGACAGGGAAGCTTTCCCCTCCACTTT. This codes for CASSFRQGSFPLHF.

The genes are TRBV4-3 and TRBJ2-3; D unclear. The CDR3 consists of 15 residues. CDR1 is LGHNA, CDR2 YSLEER, per germline. Trimming stripped 0 bases from V and 2 bases from J, with 9 bases between. This chain's CDR3 is CASSQEMDDTDTQYF. CDR3 bases: TGCGCCAGCAGCCAAGAAATGGACGACACAGATACGCAGTATTTT.

The genes are TRBV29-1 and TRBJ2-5; D is undetermined. Germline CDR1 and CDR2: SQVTM and ANQGSEA. V lost 7 bases and J lost 2, with 11 bases in between. The CDR3 is made up of 12 amino acids. The CDR3 DNA is TGCAGCGGTGACCCCTTTCAAGAGACCCAGTACTTC. Translated: CSGDPFQETQYF. Together with reference TRBV29-1 and TRBJ2-5, the CDR3 gives the full variable domain: SAVISQKPSRDICQRGTSLTIQCQVDSQVTMMFWYRQQPGQSLTLIATANQGSEATYESGFVIDKFPISRPNLTFSTLTVSNMSPEDSSIYLCSGDPFQETQYFGPGTRLLVL.

There are a few counts of this clone. This CDR3 reads CAWSRGLQETQYF. The DNA of the CDR3 is TGTGCCTGGAGTAGGGGCTTGCAAGAGACCCAGTACTTC. The gene calls are TRBV30 and TRBJ2-5; weak D call: TRBD1 (5 bases). This CDR3 contains 13 residues. Germline loops: CDR1 GTSNPN, CDR2 SVGIG (reference sequence). V was pared by 2 bases and J by 2 bases, with 9 bases between.

The chain recombines TRBV9 with TRBJ2-3; no clear D gene. From germline, CDR1 is SGDLS and CDR2 YYNGEE. This CDR3 is built from 15 residues. V was pared by 0 bases and J by 0 bases, with 8 bases between. The CDR3 bases are TGTGCCAGCAGCGTAGGTAAAGGAAGCACAGATACGCAGTATTTT. Translated, it gives CASSVGKGSTDTQYF.

The chain links TRBV7-2 to TRBJ2-3; the match to TRBD2 covers 7 bases. Germline V lookup: CDR1 SGHTA, CDR2 FQGNSA. V shed 6 bases and J 4 bases; nucleotides not matched to a gene: 10. The length of the CDR3 is 15 residues. In nucleotides, the CDR3 is TGTGCCAGCAGGCCAGCGGGGTTAGAGTCAGATACGCAGTATTTT. As protein: CASRPAGLESDTQYF.

The genes are TRBV9 and TRBJ2-5, with TRBD2 matching over 12 bases. CDR1 is SGDLS, CDR2 YYNGEE, per germline. V shed 0 bases and J 7 bases; nucleotides not matched to a gene: 7. The CDR3 extends over 16 amino acids. CDR3 protein: CASSVAGTSGWGTQYF. As DNA, the CDR3 is TGTGCCAGCAGCGTAGCCGGGACTAGCGGGTGGGGGACCCAGTACTTC.

J is TRBJ1-1 and V is TRBV9, with D unclear. In germline, CDR1 is SGDLS, CDR2 YYNGEE. V shed 0 bases and J shed 5 bases, with 17 bases lying between them. The CDR3 loop spans 16 amino acids. The CDR3 DNA is TGTGCCAGCAGCGTAGGTGAGGAGGCCCCGGGGACTGAAGCTTTCTTT. Translating gives CASSVGEEAPGTEAFF.

This clone was seen more than once but under ten times. The rearrangement uses TRBV30 and TRBJ2-3; D call uncertain. Germline V gene sequence: CDR1 GTSNPN, CDR2 SVGIG (reference sequence). CDR3 length equals 10 residues. Trimming stripped 3 bases from V and 7 bases from J, with 5 bases between. CDR3 loop: CAWSVNTQYF. Here the CDR3 DNA reads TGTGCCTGGAGCGTAAATACGCAGTATTTT. Drawing the rest from reference TRBV30 and TRBJ2-3, the complete variable domain is SQTIHQWPATLVQPVGSPLSLECTVEGTSNPNLYWYRQAAGRGLQLLFYSVGIGQISSEVPQNLSASRPQDRQFILSSKKLLLSDSGFYLCAWSVNTQYFGPGTRLTVL.